This TCR beta chain is drawn from a study of CD8+CD57+ T cells in acquired aplastic anemia. This clonotype came up a few times. The template used for profiling TCR beta VDJ and CDR3 was genomic DNA. TCRdb re-derived calls from the reads in MiXCR, one entry per CDR3 protein. The profile shows 450,000 to 550,000 distinct CDR3 sequences, more than 25% of them singletons. Selection for sequencing was limited to patients who had shown CD8+CD57+ cell expansion by flow cytometry. In all patients, the disease was severe acquired aplastic anemia. This receptor was identified in a human donor with aplastic anemia. Material: sorted CD4+, CD8+, or CD8+CD57+ T cells (not recorded which) from PBMCs.

CDR3 sequence (DNA): TGCAGCCCCCGGGTTAGCAGCTACAATGAGCAGTTCTTC. Its protein product is CSPRVSSYNEQFF. This chain joins TRBV20-1 and TRBJ2-1, with D hard to call. The CDR3 has 13 residues. The germline CDR1 and CDR2 sequences are DFQATT and SNEGSKA (reference sequence).